Listed below are T cell receptor beta chains from one sample, sequenced in a study of T cell responses to AZD1222 COVID-19 vaccine. The repertoire was sequenced with immunoSEQ multiplex PCR; TCRdb's copy has only in-frame clones and lacks some. The repertoire includes some 95,000 clones, around 86% of them detected once, and about 6% sits in the top ten. This specimen was peripheral blood, taken on day 0 of AZD1222 vaccination. The source of these receptors is an adult in good health. Both conserved end residues are part of each CDR3. The D gene is left open where the match is weak. For some rows the clone size is stated as once, few or many, or as a class when expanded; others skip it.

J,length,V,D,size,CDR3,DNA
TRBJ1-2,15,TRBV4-1,TRBD1,few,CASSQGAGGMYGYTF,TGCGCCAGCAGCCAAGGGGCAGGGGGCATGTATGGCTACACCTTC
TRBJ1-3,12,TRBV12-3/TRBV12-4,.,.,CASSLNGNTIYF,TGTGCCAGCAGTTTAAATGGAAACACCATATATTTT
TRBJ2-1,15,TRBV9,TRBD2,.,CASSPLAGINNEQFF,TGTGCCAGCAGCCCTCTAGCGGGCATAAACAATGAGCAGTTCTTC
TRBJ2-7,11,TRBV2,.,once,CASSERQEQYF,TGTGCCAGCAGTGAAAGGCAGGAGCAGTACTTC
TRBJ2-7,17,TRBV28,.,.,CASSLHQQGPLSYEQYF,TGTGCCAGCAGTTTACACCAGCAGGGGCCCCTTTCCTACGAGCAGTACTTC
TRBJ2-7,14,TRBV3-1/TRBV3-2,.,.,CASSHRRKNYEQYF,TGTGCCAGCAGCCATCGGCGGAAGAACTACGAGCAGTACTTC
TRBJ2-7,14,TRBV5-1,.,.,CASSLSSPSYEQYF,TGCGCCAGCAGCTTGTCTAGCCCTTCCTACGAGCAGTACTTC
TRBJ1-5,15,TRBV18,.,once,CASSPAYRGDQPQHF,TGTGCCAGCTCACCAGCGTACCGAGGAGATCAGCCCCAGCATTTT
TRBJ1-2,16,TRBV23-1,TRBD1,once,CASSQVPGQGACGYTF,TGCGCCAGCAGTCAAGTCCCGGGACAGGGGGCATGTGGCTACACCTTC
TRBJ1-5,14,TRBV21-1,.,.,CASSKGRGGQPQHF,TGTGCCAGCAGCAAAGGGAGGGGGGGTCAGCCCCAGCATTTT
TRBJ1-5,18,TRBV5-5,.,.,CASSFRFELSLSNQPQHF,TGTGCCAGCAGCTTTAGATTCGAGCTATCTCTTAGCAATCAGCCCCAGCATTTT